These 23 T cell receptor beta chains were sequenced from one sample in a study of cytomegalovirus exposure and HLA in healthy donors. The PCR had 60 Vbeta and 13 Jbeta primers. The assay was immunoSEQ multiplex PCR, and TCRdb's table has in-frame clones only and misses some. The data contain about 37,000 clones, 65% to 90% of them singletons. Sequenced: PBMCs. These receptors originate from a woman aged 18-35 years in good health and CMV-seropositive.

V usage is TRBV30 and J usage is TRBJ1-6; D ambiguous. The CDR3 loop spans 13 amino acids. Germline CDR1 and CDR2: GTSNPN and SVGIG (reference sequence). Trimming took off 3 bases at V and 7 bases at J, with 10 bases between the two ends. This CDR3 reads CAWRGEPNSPLHF. The CDR3 DNA reads TGTGCCTGGAGAGGAGAACCAAATTCACCCCTCCACTTT.

With respect to this clone: A junction boundary mismatches the germline segment, possibly from a read error. This sequence joins TRBV7-9 and TRBJ2-1, with TRBD2 identical over 12 bases. The CDR3 is 15 amino acids. Germline V lookup: CDR1 SEHNR, CDR2 FQNEAQ (reference sequence). The CDR3 reads CSSSASGRDLNEQFF. The DNA of the CDR3 is TGTTCCAGCAGCGCTAGCGGGAGGGACCTTAATGAGCAGTTCTTC.

The chain is built from TRBV5-6 and TRBJ1-3; no firm D call. CDR1 is SGHDT and CDR2 is YYEEEE in the germline V gene. V gave up 0 bases and J gave up 3 bases, with 10 bases separating them. The CDR3 is made up of 15 amino acids. DNA for the CDR3: TGTGCCAGCAGCTTGGCCGGCGGGATTGGAAACACCATATATTTT. Amino acids: CASSLAGGIGNTIYF.

The chain is built from TRBV2 and TRBJ2-5; D perhaps matches TRBD1 (5 bases). CDR1 is SNHLY, CDR2 FYNNEI, per germline. V was pared by 7 bases and J by 0 bases, with 12 bases between. The CDR3 has 14 amino acids. The CDR3 DNA follows: TGTGCCAGCATAGGGTACAGGAACCAAGAGACCCAGTACTTC. It codes for CASIGYRNQETQYF.

The chain employs TRBV28 and TRBJ2-3; TRBD2 agrees at 7 bases. The CDR3 loop spans 13 amino acids. The germline V gene encodes CDR1 MDHEN and CDR2 SYDVKM. V shed 3 bases, J shed 4 bases, and the junction held 1 base outside the gene matches. The CDR3 DNA sequence: TGTGCCAGCAGTTTGGGGAGGGCAGATACGCAGTATTTT. It translates to CASSLGRADTQYF.

CDR3 region: CASSLTGGNYGYTF. CDR3 in DNA: TGTGCCAGTAGTCTGACAGGGGGCAACTATGGCTACACCTTC. This rearrangement joins TRBV19 to TRBJ1-2, with 10 positions matching TRBD1. Germline V CDR1 and CDR2: LNHDA, SQIVND (reference sequence). The CDR3 extends over 14 amino acids. J gave up 2 bases and V 5 bases, and 2 bases lay outside the gene matches. Combining the CDR3 with reference TRBV19 and TRBJ1-2 gives the whole variable domain DGGITQSPKYLFRKEGQNVTLSCEQNLNHDAMYWYRQDPGQGLRLIYYSQIVNDFQKGDIAEGYSVSREKKESFPLTVTSAQKNPTAFYLCASSLTGGNYGYTFGSGTRLTVV.

This chain joins TRBV4-1 and TRBJ2-7; 9 nucleotides match TRBD1. Per the germline V gene, CDR1 is MGHRA and CDR2 is YSYEKL. J lost 5 bases, V lost 2 bases, and 4 bases had no gene match. CDR3 size: 14 residues. The CDR3 DNA is TGCGCCAGCAGCCAACGGGACAGGGCCAACGAGCAGTACTTC. Translating it yields CASSQRDRANEQYF.

DNA of the CDR3: TGTGCCAGCAGCCCCCGGGACAGGGGGTCCTACGAGCAGTACTTC. It encodes CASSPRDRGSYEQYF. The genes are TRBV13 and TRBJ2-7; TRBD1 matches at 11 bases. The J segment lost 1 base and the V segment lost 5 bases, leaving 4 bases of the junction unmatched. CDR1 and CDR2 (germline): PRHDT, FYEKMQ (reference sequence). The CDR3 has 15 residues. Combining the CDR3 with reference TRBV13 and TRBJ2-7 gives the whole variable domain AAGVIQSPRHLIKEKRETATLKCYPIPRHDTVYWYQQGPGQDPQFLISFYEKMQSDKGSIPDRFSAQQFSDYHSELNMSSLELGDSALYFCASSPRDRGSYEQYFGPGTRLTVT.

This chain connects TRBV10-3 to TRBJ2-1; 8 bases line up with TRBD1. Germline loops: CDR1 ENHRY, CDR2 SYGVKD. The CDR3 length is 15 residues. Trimming took 4 bases from V and 3 from J; bases not matched to a gene: 5. The CDR3 coding sequence is TGTGCCATCAGTGGGGGTGGACAGGGCTACAATGAGCAGTTCTTC. As protein: CAISGGGQGYNEQFF.

V and J are TRBV28 and TRBJ2-7; TRBD1 aligns across 7 bases. CDR3 length: 13 amino acids. CDR1 is MDHEN and CDR2 is SYDVKM in the germline V gene. The CDR3 DNA reads as TGTGGGTCCTCCGGGACAGCGAGAGTAGAGCAGTACTTC. Translation gives CGSSGTARVEQYF.

To note about this clone: Compared with germline, one end of the junction differs, possibly owing to a read error. The rearrangement links TRBV6-1 to TRBJ2-1; 13 positions agree with TRBD2. Per the germline V gene, CDR1 is MNHNS and CDR2 is SASEGT. The CDR3 consists of 15 residues. The CDR3 DNA reads as TGTGCCAGCAGTGAAGGGACTAGCGGGAGCAACGAGCAGCTCTTC. It translates to CASSEGTSGSNEQLF.

This clone was observed a few times. This sequence joins TRBV7-8 and TRBJ2-5; weak D call: TRBD2 (6 bases). CDR3 length: 16 residues. Germline loops: CDR1 SGHVS, CDR2 FQNEAQ. V dropped 7 bases and J dropped 1 base, with 19 bases sitting between them. This CDR3 is CASTSGRGGVQETQYF. CDR3 in DNA: TGTGCCAGCACCTCGGGGCGGGGCGGGGTCCAAGAGACCCAGTACTTC. Supplemented by reference TRBV7-8 and TRBJ2-5, the full variable domain reads GAGVSQSPRYKVAKRGQDVALRCDPISGHVSLFWYQQALGQGPEFLTYFQNEAQLDKSGLPSDRFFAERPEGSVSTLKIQRTQQEDSAVYLCASTSGRGGVQETQYFGPGTRLLVL.

The chain uses TRBV7-9 and TRBJ2-1; 7 bases match TRBD2. The germline CDR1 and CDR2 sequences are SEHNR and FQNEAQ (reference sequence). V lost 3 bases to trimming and J lost 0 bases; unmatched junction nucleotides: 11. There are 18 residues in the CDR3. CDR3 sequence (DNA): TGTGCCAGCAGCTTCGCTCCCGGCGGGGGTAGCTCCTACAATGAGCAGTTCTTC. Protein: CASSFAPGGGSSYNEQFF.

V usage is TRBV28 and J usage is TRBJ2-3; D call uncertain. The CDR3 extends over 12 amino acids. Trimming stripped 9 bases from V and 8 bases from J, with 15 bases between. Germline CDR1 reads MDHEN; CDR2 reads SYDVKM. For the CDR3, the DNA is TGTGCCAGTCACGAGCATCGCGGTACGCAGTATTTT. Protein sequence: CASHEHRGTQYF.

The chain employs TRBV18 and TRBJ2-7; D perhaps matches TRBD2 (5 bases). Per the germline V gene, CDR1 is KGHSH and CDR2 is LQKENI. The CDR3 has 14 amino acids. Trimming took 2 bases from V and 0 from J, leaving 8 bases between them. This CDR3 is CASSPGGSSYEQYF. As DNA, the CDR3 is TGTGCCAGCTCACCAGGAGGTAGCTCCTACGAGCAGTACTTC.

The gene calls are TRBV29-1 and TRBJ2-7; 9 bases are shared with TRBD1. This CDR3 comprises 14 residues. CDR1 SQVTM and CDR2 ANQGSEA come from the germline V gene. The J segment lost 11 bases and the V segment lost 2 bases, leaving 13 bases of the junction unmatched. The CDR3, as DNA: TGCAGCGTTGAAATGGGGGACAGGGCCCGGAAGGAGTACTTC. Amino acid sequence: CSVEMGDRARKEYF.

The table lists this clone with a few counts. The rearrangement joins TRBV6-5 to TRBJ1-5, with D perhaps matching TRBD1 (6 bases). Trimming shortened V by 6 bases and J by 5 bases, and 14 bases separated the two germline ends. The CDR3 covers 14 residues. Per germline, CDR1 MNHEY and CDR2 SVGAGI. The CDR3 DNA follows: TGTGCCAGCAGCCCAGCGGGGGGCGATCAGCCCCAGCATTTT. Translating gives CASSPAGGDQPQHF.

This clone was recorded a few times. The chain links TRBV25-1 to TRBJ2-1, with 12 bases fitting TRBD2. With 3 bases clipped from V and 7 bases from J, the junction kept 10 bases outside the gene matches. Germline assignment: CDR1 MGHDK and CDR2 SYGVNS. The CDR3 runs to 17 residues. This CDR3 is CASSELRTSGTGNEQFF. CDR3 nucleotide sequence: TGTGCCAGCAGTGAGCTACGGACTAGCGGGACAGGGAATGAGCAGTTCTTC.

This clone was counted between two and nine times. This chain uses TRBV18 with TRBJ2-2; 9 nucleotides align to TRBD1. Germline lookup yields CDR1 KGHSH and CDR2 LQKENI. This CDR3 region has 16 residues. Losses at the gene ends were 1 base for V and 5 bases for J; bases not matched to a gene: 5. In DNA form, the CDR3 reads TGTGCCAGCTCACCACTCACAGGGGGCGAAACCGGGGAGCTGTTTTTT. Protein: CASSPLTGGETGELFF.

V usage is TRBV6-5 and J usage is TRBJ2-3; D perhaps matches TRBD2 (6 bases). The CDR3 runs 15 residues. CDR1 is MNHEY, CDR2 SVGAGI, per germline. V was shortened by 4 bases and J by 0 bases, with 11 bases between the two germline ends. CDR3 bases: TGTGCCAGCAGTTTCCGGCGGGAAAGCACAGATACGCAGTATTTT. Amino acid sequence: CASSFRRESTDTQYF.

This clone appeared once. The J gene is TRBJ2-7, the V gene TRBV7-2, with TRBD1 matching over 9 bases. V lost 1 base to trimming and J lost 5 bases; unmatched junction nucleotides: 12. The CDR3 totals 17 residues. Per the germline V gene, CDR1 is SGHTA and CDR2 is FQGNSA. The CDR3 DNA reads as TGTGCCAGCAGCTTAGGCCTACTACGGGACAGGGCGCACGAGCAGTACTTC. Translating it yields CASSLGLLRDRAHEQYF.

V is TRBV4-3 and J is TRBJ2-3; no clear D gene. Germline assignment: CDR1 LGHNA and CDR2 YSLEER. V shed 4 bases and J shed 2 bases, with 19 bases lying between them. The CDR3 consists of 17 residues. CDR3 region: CASSPVPLTSPTDTQYF. As DNA, the CDR3 is TGCGCCAGCAGCCCGGTACCCCTAACGTCCCCCACAGATACGCAGTATTTT.

Only one count was recorded for this clone. This rearrangement joins TRBV4-3 to TRBJ2-1, with D possibly TRBD1 on 6 matching bases. The germline V and J ends were trimmed by 4 bases and 5 bases, with 24 bases remaining between them. The CDR3 is 18 amino acids. Germline values: CDR1 LGHNA, CDR2 YSLEER. CDR3 nucleotide sequence: TGCGCCAGCAGCCTTCTATCAGGGGCTAACAGGGCCGACAATGAGCAGTTCTTC. Residues: CASSLLSGANRADNEQFF.